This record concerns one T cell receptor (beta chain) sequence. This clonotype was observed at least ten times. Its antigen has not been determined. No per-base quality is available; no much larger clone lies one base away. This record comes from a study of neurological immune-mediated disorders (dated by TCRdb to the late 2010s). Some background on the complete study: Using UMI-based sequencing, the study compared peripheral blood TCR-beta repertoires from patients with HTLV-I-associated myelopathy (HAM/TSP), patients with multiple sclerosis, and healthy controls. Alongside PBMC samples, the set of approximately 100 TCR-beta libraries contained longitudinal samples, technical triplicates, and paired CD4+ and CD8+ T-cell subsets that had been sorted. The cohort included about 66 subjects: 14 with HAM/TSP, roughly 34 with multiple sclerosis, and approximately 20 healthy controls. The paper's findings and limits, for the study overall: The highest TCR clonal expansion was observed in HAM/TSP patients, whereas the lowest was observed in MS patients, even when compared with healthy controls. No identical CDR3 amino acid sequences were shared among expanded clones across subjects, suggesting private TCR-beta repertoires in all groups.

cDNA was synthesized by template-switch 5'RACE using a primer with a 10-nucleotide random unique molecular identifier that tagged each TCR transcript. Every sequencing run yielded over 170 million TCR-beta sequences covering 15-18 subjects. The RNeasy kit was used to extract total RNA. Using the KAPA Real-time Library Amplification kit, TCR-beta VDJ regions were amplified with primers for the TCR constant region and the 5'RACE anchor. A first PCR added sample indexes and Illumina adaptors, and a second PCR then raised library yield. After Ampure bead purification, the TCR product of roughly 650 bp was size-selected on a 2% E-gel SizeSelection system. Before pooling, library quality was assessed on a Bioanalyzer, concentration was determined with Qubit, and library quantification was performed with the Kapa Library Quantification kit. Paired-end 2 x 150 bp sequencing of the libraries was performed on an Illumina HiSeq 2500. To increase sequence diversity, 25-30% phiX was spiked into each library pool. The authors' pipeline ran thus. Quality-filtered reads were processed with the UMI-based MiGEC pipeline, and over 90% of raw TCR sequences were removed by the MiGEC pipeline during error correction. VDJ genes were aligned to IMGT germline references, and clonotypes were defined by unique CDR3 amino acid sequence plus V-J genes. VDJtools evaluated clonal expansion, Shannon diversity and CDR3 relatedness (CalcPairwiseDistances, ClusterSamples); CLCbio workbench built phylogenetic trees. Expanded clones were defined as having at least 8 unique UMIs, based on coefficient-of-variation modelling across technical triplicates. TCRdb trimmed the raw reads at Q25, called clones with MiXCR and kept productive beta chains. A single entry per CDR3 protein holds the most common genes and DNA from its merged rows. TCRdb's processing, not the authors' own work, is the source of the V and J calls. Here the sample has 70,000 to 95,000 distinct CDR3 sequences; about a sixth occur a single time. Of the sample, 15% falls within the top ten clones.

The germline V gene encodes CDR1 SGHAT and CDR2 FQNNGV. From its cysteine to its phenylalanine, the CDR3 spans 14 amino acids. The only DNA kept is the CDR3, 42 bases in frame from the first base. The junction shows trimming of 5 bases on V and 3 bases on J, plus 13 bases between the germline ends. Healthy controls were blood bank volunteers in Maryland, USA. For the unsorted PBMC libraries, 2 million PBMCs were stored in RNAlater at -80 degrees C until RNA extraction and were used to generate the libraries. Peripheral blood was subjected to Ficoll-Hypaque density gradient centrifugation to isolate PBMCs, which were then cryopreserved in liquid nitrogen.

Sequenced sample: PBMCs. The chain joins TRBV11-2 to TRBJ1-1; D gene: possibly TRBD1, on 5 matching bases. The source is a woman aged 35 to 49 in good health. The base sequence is TGTGCCAGCAGCCCGAACCGGGACCACACTGAAGCTTTCTTT. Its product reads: CASSPNRDHTEAFF. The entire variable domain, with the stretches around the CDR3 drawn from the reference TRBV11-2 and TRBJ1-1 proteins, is EAGVAQSPRYKIIEKRQSVAFWCNPISGHATLYWYQQILGQGPKLLIQFQNNGVVDDSQLPKDRFSAERLKGVDSTLKIQPAKLEDSAVYLCASSPNRDHTEAFFGQGTRLTVV.